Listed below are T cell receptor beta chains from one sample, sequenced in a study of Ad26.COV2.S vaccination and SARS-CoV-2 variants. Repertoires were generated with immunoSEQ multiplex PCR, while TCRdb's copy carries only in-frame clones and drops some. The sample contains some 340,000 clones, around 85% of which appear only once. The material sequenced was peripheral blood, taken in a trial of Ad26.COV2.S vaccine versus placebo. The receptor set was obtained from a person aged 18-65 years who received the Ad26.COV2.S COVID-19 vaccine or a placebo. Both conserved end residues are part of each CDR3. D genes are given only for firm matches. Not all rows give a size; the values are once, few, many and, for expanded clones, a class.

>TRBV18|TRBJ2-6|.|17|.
TGTGCCAGCTCAGGCGGACAGCCCTTCTCTGGGGCCAACGTCCTGACTTTC
CASSGGQPFSGANVLTF
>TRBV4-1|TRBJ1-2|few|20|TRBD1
TGCGCCAGCAGCCAAGATCTCCCAAGTAGTGGGACAGGGGGTTATTGGGGCTACACCTTC
CASSQDLPSSGTGGYWGYTF
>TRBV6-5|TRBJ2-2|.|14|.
TGTGCCAGCAGTTATTTCCGGAACACCGGGGAGCTGTTTTTT
CASSYFRNTGELFF
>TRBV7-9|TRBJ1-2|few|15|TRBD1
TGTGCCAGCAGCTTAGCGGGGACAGTCCCGGCTGGCTACACCTTC
CASSLAGTVPAGYTF
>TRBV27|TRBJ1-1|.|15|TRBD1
TGTGCCAGCAGTTTCCAGGGGGGCGATTACACTGAAGCTTTCTTT
CASSFQGGDYTEAFF
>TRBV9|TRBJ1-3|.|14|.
TGTGCCAGCAGCGTGGGGACGACTGGAAACACCATATATTTT
CASSVGTTGNTIYF
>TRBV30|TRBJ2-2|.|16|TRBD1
TGTGCCTGGAGTGTACTCAGGGGGCGCATCACCGGGGAGCTGTTTTTT
CAWSVLRGRITGELFF
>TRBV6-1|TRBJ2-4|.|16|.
TGTGCCAGCAGTGAAAGGGAAGGTTTAGCCAAAAACATTCAGTACTTC
CASSEREGLAKNIQYF
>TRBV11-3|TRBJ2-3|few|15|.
TGTGCCAGCAGCTTAGAGGGAACCCCCACAGATACGCAGTATTTT
CASSLEGTPTDTQYF
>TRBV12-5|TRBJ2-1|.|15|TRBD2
TGTGCTAGTGGTTTGGTAGCGGGGTGGTACAATGAGCAGTTCTTC
CASGLVAGWYNEQFF
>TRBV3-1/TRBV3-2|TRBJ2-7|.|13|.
TGTGCCAGCAGCCTGACCCTTTCCTACGAGCAGTACTTC
CASSLTLSYEQYF
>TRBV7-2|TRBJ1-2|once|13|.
TGTGCCAGCAGCTCGGACCCTAACTATGGCTACACCTTC
CASSSDPNYGYTF
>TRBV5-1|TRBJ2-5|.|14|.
TGCGCCAGCAGCTTGTGGGGCAGTTTGGAGACCCAGTACTTC
CASSLWGSLETQYF
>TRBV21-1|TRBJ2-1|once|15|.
TGTGCCAGCAGCAAGAATAGGAAGAAGGAGGGTGAGCAGTTCTTC
CASSKNRKKEGEQFF
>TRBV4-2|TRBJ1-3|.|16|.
TGTGCCAGCAGCCAAGTGGGGATGGTCTCTGGAAACACCATATATTTT
CASSQVGMVSGNTIYF
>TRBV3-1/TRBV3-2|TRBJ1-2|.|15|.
TGTGCCAGCAGCCAAGAGGGGGAGCCCGGGGCTGGCTACACCTTC
CASSQEGEPGAGYTF
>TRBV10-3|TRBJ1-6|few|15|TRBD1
TGTGCCATCGTCGCGAGGACAGGGGATAATTCACCCCTCCACTTT
CAIVARTGDNSPLHF
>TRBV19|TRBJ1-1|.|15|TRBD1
TGTGCCAGTAAATTAACCGGGACAGGGTCCACTGAAGCTTTCTTT
CASKLTGTGSTEAFF
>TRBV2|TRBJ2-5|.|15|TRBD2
TGTGCCAGCAGATATAGCGGGGGGGACCAAGAGACCCAGTACTTC
CASRYSGGDQETQYF
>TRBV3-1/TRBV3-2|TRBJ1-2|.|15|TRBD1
TGTGCCAGCAGCCAAGATTTAAGGGGGCTAGCTGGCTACACCTTC
CASSQDLRGLAGYTF
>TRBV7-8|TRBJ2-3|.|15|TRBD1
TGTGCCAGCAGCTTCGGGACAGGGCAATTAGATACGCAGTATTTT
CASSFGTGQLDTQYF
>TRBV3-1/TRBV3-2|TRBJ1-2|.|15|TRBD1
TGTGCCAGCAGCCAAGATAGAACAGGGGTAGGAGGCTACACCTTC
CASSQDRTGVGGYTF
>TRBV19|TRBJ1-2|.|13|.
TGTGCCACCCGAGACAGGAACCATTATGGCTACACCTTC
CATRDRNHYGYTF
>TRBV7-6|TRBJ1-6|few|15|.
TGTGCCAGCAGCTTAAACGCAGGGGTGAATTCACCCCTCCACTTT
CASSLNAGVNSPLHF
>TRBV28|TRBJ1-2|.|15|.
TGTGCCAGCAGTTTATCGGGGCGGCCTCACTATGGCTACACCTTC
CASSLSGRPHYGYTF
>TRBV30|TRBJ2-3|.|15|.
TGTGCCTGGAGTGTATTGGGCGGGGGCACAGATACGCAGTATTTT
CAWSVLGGGTDTQYF
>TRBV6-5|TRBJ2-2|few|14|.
TGTGCCAGCACGTACCGGGCCCACACCGGGGAGCTGTTTTTT
CASTYRAHTGELFF
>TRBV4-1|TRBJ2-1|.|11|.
TGCGCCAGCAGCCACGGTACCGAGCAGTTCTTC
CASSHGTEQFF
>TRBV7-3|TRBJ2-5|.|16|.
TGTGCCAGCAGTCCCTCTGGAGGGTACGGGAGAGAGACCCAGTACTTC
CASSPSGGYGRETQYF
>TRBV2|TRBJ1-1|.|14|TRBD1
TGTGCCAGCAGTTCCCGGGACAGGTATGACGGGGCTTTCTTT
CASSSRDRYDGAFF
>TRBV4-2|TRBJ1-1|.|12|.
TGTGCCAGCAGCCAAGATCTGACTGAAGCTTTCTTT
CASSQDLTEAFF
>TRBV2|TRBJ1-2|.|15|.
TGTGCCAGCAGTCCGGAGAGGGACTCTAACTATGGCTACACCTTC
CASSPERDSNYGYTF
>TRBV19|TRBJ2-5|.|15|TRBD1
TGTGCCAGTAGTACCCGGGACAGGTCGGGGGAGACCCAGTACTTC
CASSTRDRSGETQYF